A selection of T cell receptor beta chains follows, all from one sample in a study of blood T cell repertoires in COVID-19. TCRdb's table, derived via immunoSEQ multiplex PCR, lists solely in-frame clones and lacks some. The sample has 400,000 to 450,000 clones, 80% to 90% seen once. The sequenced material came from PBMCs or T cells enriched from blood (not recorded which). The receptors derive from a young man who had recovered from COVID-19. The CDR3 runs from the conserved cysteine through the conserved F or W. The D gene is left open where the match is weak. Expanded clones get a size class; other rows say once, few or many, or leave the size out.

TRBD1 TRBJ1-3 - TRBV6-5 TGTGCCTCGAGCAGGGGGCAAGGAAACACCATATATTTT CASSRGQGNTIYF
- TRBJ1-5 - TRBV4-2 TGTGCCAGCAGCCAGGGGGACATAAGCAATCAGCCCCAGCATTTT CASSQGDISNQPQHF
- TRBJ1-3 - TRBV30 TGTGCCTGGAGTAGCTCGACAGGAAACACCATATATTTT CAWSSSTGNTIYF
- TRBJ2-7 - TRBV10-1 TGCGCCAGCAGTGGGCGGGAACGGGAGCAGTACTTC CASSGREREQYF
TRBD1 TRBJ1-6 - TRBV27 TGTGCCAGCAGTACCGGGACAGATGTCCACTTT CASSTGTDVHF
TRBD1 TRBJ1-3 - TRBV4-1 TGCGCCAGCAGCCGCGACAGGGGTGACACCATATATTTT CASSRDRGDTIYF
- TRBJ1-2 - TRBV5-4 TGTGCCACCGCACAACTGGGGGGAAGACGCGGCTACACCTTC CATAQLGGRRGYTF
- TRBJ2-2 - TRBV7-2 TGTGCCAGCAGCAACACAGGGATCACCGGGGAGCTGTTTTTT CASSNTGITGELFF
- TRBJ2-5 once TRBV29-1 TGCAGCGCTGAGGGCAGCCAAGAGACCCAGTACTTC CSAEGSQETQYF
- TRBJ2-2 - TRBV7-7 TGTGCTAGCAGCTTAATGGGCCCCGGGGAGCTGTTTTTT CASSLMGPGELFF
TRBD1 TRBJ1-6 - TRBV19 TGTGCCAGTAGTATGGGGACAGGGGTCAATTCACCCCTCCACTTT CASSMGTGVNSPLHF
TRBD1 TRBJ1-5 - TRBV30 TGTGCCTGGAGCGGGACAGGGGGCAGTCAGCCCCAGCATTTT CAWSGTGGSQPQHF
TRBD1 TRBJ1-2 - TRBV23-1 TGCGCCAGCAGTCACCACGACAGGGGCTATGGCTACACCTTC CASSHHDRGYGYTF
- TRBJ1-5 - TRBV2 TGTGCCAGCAGTGAACCCGACCGCAGGGGCCCTAGCAATCAGCCCCAGCATTTT CASSEPDRRGPSNQPQHF
- TRBJ2-7 - TRBV19 TGTGCCAGTAGTGCCGTCGGGGGATCGGGGACCTACGAGCAGTACTTC CASSAVGGSGTYEQYF
TRBD1 TRBJ1-2 - TRBV28 TGTGCCAGCAACCCGGGACAGGGGGATGGCTACACCTTC CASNPGQGDGYTF
TRBD1 TRBJ2-7 - TRBV10-3 TGTGCCATCAGTGATCTTAGAGGGACAGGGAGCGTGCACGAGCAGTACTTC CAISDLRGTGSVHEQYF
TRBD2 TRBJ2-2 - TRBV5-5 TGTGCCAGCAGCTTCGAAGCGGGAGCGGTCACCGGGGAGCTGTTTTTT CASSFEAGAVTGELFF
- TRBJ1-2 - TRBV7-9 TGTGCCAGCAGTTCGACAGATACTAACTATGGCTACACCTTC CASSSTDTNYGYTF
- TRBJ2-7 - TRBV7-9 TGTGCCAGCAGCCCTCAGGGTAGGGTCGAGCAGTACTTC CASSPQGRVEQYF
TRBD2 TRBJ2-1 - TRBV7-9 TGTGCCAGCAGCCCGACGGGACTAGCGGGAGTTCCCCATGAGCAGTTCTTC CASSPTGLAGVPHEQFF
- TRBJ1-4 - TRBV19 TGTGCCAGTAGTAGTAGCTTGAATGAAAAACTGTTTTTT CASSSSLNEKLFF
- TRBJ1-5 - TRBV28 TGTGCCAGCAGTCGACGACGGGAGAGGAGCCAGCCCCAGCATTTT CASSRRRERSQPQHF
- TRBJ2-7 - TRBV10-3 TGTGCCATCAGTGAGTCAGGAGGCCCCAGCTCCTACGAGCAGTACTTC CAISESGGPSSYEQYF
- TRBJ2-3 - TRBV5-4 TGTGCCAGCAGCCCCGATTCAGGGCGGGATACGCAGTATTTT CASSPDSGRDTQYF
TRBD1 TRBJ2-7 - TRBV28 TGTGCCAGCAGACGGACAGGGATGACCTACGAGCAGTACTTC CASRRTGMTYEQYF
TRBD2 TRBJ2-3 - TRBV7-7 TGTGCCAGCAGCCGGCTAGCGGGAGATTCTCGCACAGATACGCAGTATTTT CASSRLAGDSRTDTQYF
- TRBJ1-2 - TRBV19 TGTGCCAGTAGTATGGAACAGTGGGATGGCTACACCTTC CASSMEQWDGYTF
TRBD2 TRBJ2-5 - TRBV29-1 TGCAGCGTTGAAGGGAGGACTAGCGGGACCCGGAGGCCAGAGACCCAGTACTTC CSVEGRTSGTRRPETQYF
TRBD1 TRBJ1-2 - TRBV11-2 TGTGCCAGCAGCTTAGTCGGGACAGTCTATGGCTACACCTTC CASSLVGTVYGYTF
TRBD1 TRBJ1-4 - TRBV5-5 TGTGCCAGCAGCGCCACCGGGACAGGGAAAAAACTGTTTTTT CASSATGTGKKLFF
- TRBJ2-7 - TRBV14 TGTGCCAGCAGCCAAGGCTGGATAGGAGGGCAGTACTTC CASSQGWIGGQYF